The entry below gives a single T cell receptor beta chain sequence along with its context. The antigen remains undetermined. The treatment is: about 20 received Ad26.COV2.S at low or high dose, single or two shots; roughly five received placebo; per-sample allocation not given. The study sampled participants on day 63 after the first vaccine or placebo injection. TCRdb keeps only in-frame clones here, not all; method: immunoSEQ multiplex PCR. The sample includes about 350,000 clones, approximately 86% of them seen just once. The data derive from a study of Ad26.COV2.S vaccination and SARS-CoV-2 variants. Study-wide results and caveats: The breadth of spike-specific CD8+ and CD4+ T cell responses after vaccination was reportedly substantial.

The ends were cut back, 3 bases at V and 5 bases at J, with 11 bases in the middle. The CDR3 spans 14 residues. The germline gives CDR1 LGHNA, CDR2 YSLEER. The clonotype was recovered from a person between 18 and 60 years old who received the Ad26.COV2.S COVID-19 vaccine or a placebo. Material: peripheral blood, obtained in a trial of Ad26.COV2.S vaccine versus placebo. The chain combines TRBV4-3 with TRBJ2-1; D uncertain. The CDR3 nucleotides read TGCGCCAGCAGCCAGTACATTTTGGACAATGAGCAGTTCTTC. Its translation is CASSQYILDNEQFF.